These 26 T cell receptor beta chains were sequenced from one sample in a study of cytomegalovirus exposure and HLA in healthy donors (dated 2017 in TCRdb). Receptor amplification or capture employed the immunoSEQ multiplex PCR assay. For the multiplex PCR, a mixture combining 60 forward primers for TCR Vbeta segments and 13 reverse primers for TCR Jbeta segments was used. TCRdb holds this immuneACCESS table with in-frame rearrangements only. Some clones are missing; in checked studies, unresolved V genes explain under half, and the rest has no known cause. This sample holds under 130,000 clones; roughly 73% were observed only once. Together, the top ten hold 8.6% of the sample. Sample: PBMCs. All receptors derive from a woman aged 40 to 50 in good health and CMV-seropositive.

Here the CDR3 DNA reads TGCAGCGTCGGGGTCGATGGGTTTATGGAAAAACTGTTTTTT. This codes for CSVGVDGFMEKLFF. The chain couples TRBV29-1 to TRBJ1-4; no clear D. The V gene's germline CDR1 is SQVTM and CDR2 ANQGSEA. This CDR3 is built from 14 residues. V dropped 6 bases and J dropped 8 bases, with 19 bases sitting between them.

This clone was detected only once. This chain uses TRBV9 with TRBJ1-2, with 7 bases matching TRBD1. V was clipped by 4 bases and J by 7 bases; unmatched bases: 7. CDR1 and CDR2 from the germline V gene are SGDLS and YYNGEE. The CDR3 sequence is 13 residues long. The CDR3 reads CASSTTGVSGYTF. The DNA for the CDR3 is TGTGCCAGCAGCACCACAGGGGTGTCTGGCTACACCTTC.

This rearrangement joins TRBV29-1 to TRBJ1-1, with 7 bases fitting TRBD1. Trimming cost V 6 bases and J 7 bases; bases outside gene matches: 11. CDR1 is SQVTM and CDR2 is ANQGSEA in the germline V gene. The length of the CDR3 is 13 residues. The CDR3 here is CSVETDRTYEAFF. CDR3 coding DNA: TGCAGCGTCGAAACGGACAGGACCTATGAAGCTTTCTTT. Looking up the rest from reference TRBV29-1 and TRBJ1-1 gives the full variable domain: SAVISQKPSRDICQRGTSLTIQCQVDSQVTMMFWYRQQPGQSLTLIATANQGSEATYESGFVIDKFPISRPNLTFSTLTVSNMSPEDSSIYLCSVETDRTYEAFFGQGTRLTVV.

The chain recombines TRBV5-1 with TRBJ2-5, with D perhaps matching TRBD1 (6 bases). Near its end, the DNA agrees better with TRBJ2-7, so the J call may be wrong. Germline CDR1 and CDR2: SGHRS and YFSETQ. The CDR3 contains 14 residues. The DNA of the CDR3 is TGCGCCAGCAGCTTATCACAGGGCTCCTACGAGCAGTACTTC. Translating gives CASSLSQGSYEQYF.

This clone appeared a few times. The chain joins TRBV10-3 to TRBJ2-7, with 8 nucleotides matching TRBD1. The V segment lost 2 bases and the J segment 2 bases; nucleotides outside the gene matches: 5. The CDR3 totals 15 residues. CDR1 ENHRY and CDR2 SYGVKD come from the germline V gene. The CDR3 reads CAISEGQTGAYEQYF. The CDR3 coding sequence is TGTGCCATCAGTGAGGGACAGACAGGGGCCTACGAGCAGTACTTC.

The rearrangement links TRBV11-2 to TRBJ1-1, with TRBD1 identical over 7 bases. J was trimmed by 2 bases and V by 1 base; bases with no gene match: 4. Germline lookup yields CDR1 SGHAT and CDR2 FQNNGV. There are 15 residues in the CDR3. CDR3 in amino acids: CASSLVGGTNTEAFF. The DNA of the CDR3 is TGTGCCAGCAGCTTAGTAGGGGGCACCAACACTGAAGCTTTCTTT.

The chain is built from TRBV25-1 and TRBJ1-4; TRBD1 is a possible D gene (6 bases). With 3 bases removed from V and 1 base from J, the gap between germline ends came to 9 bases. CDR3 length: 15 amino acids. CDR1 is MGHDK and CDR2 is SYGVNS in the germline V gene. In DNA, the CDR3 is TGTGCCAGCAGTGACCTCAGGGGAACTAATGAAAAACTGTTTTTT. Encoded protein: CASSDLRGTNEKLFF.

V is TRBV9 and J is TRBJ2-1; TRBD2 matches at 8 bases. The J segment lost 1 base and the V segment lost 0 bases, leaving 3 bases of the junction unmatched. This CDR3 region has 16 residues. From germline, CDR1 is SGDLS and CDR2 YYNGEE. CDR3 sequence: CASSVGGGQSYNEQFF. The CDR3 DNA follows: TGTGCCAGCAGCGTAGGCGGGGGGCAATCCTACAATGAGCAGTTCTTC.

The genes are TRBV29-1 and TRBJ1-2; possible D gene TRBD1, 5 bases. V was pared by 4 bases and J by 4 bases, with 10 bases between. This CDR3 contains 12 residues. CDR1 and CDR2 from the germline V gene are SQVTM and ANQGSEA. CDR3 loop: CSVGDSFYGYTF. CDR3 in DNA: TGCAGCGTTGGCGACAGCTTCTATGGCTACACCTTC.

V usage is TRBV19 and J usage is TRBJ2-5; 9 nucleotides match TRBD2. Losses at the gene ends were 3 bases for V and 5 bases for J; bases not matched to a gene: 10. The CDR3 totals 16 residues. From germline, CDR1 is LNHDA and CDR2 SQIVND (reference sequence). The CDR3 is CASSIPPLAGTETQYF. CDR3 DNA: TGTGCCAGTAGTATTCCCCCCCTAGCGGGAACCGAGACCCAGTACTTC.

Only a few counts were recorded for this clone. The chain has TRBV19 and TRBJ2-1, with a possible D match to TRBD2 (6 bases). Germline CDR1 and CDR2: LNHDA and SQIVND (reference sequence). The CDR3 runs to 13 residues. V lost 11 bases and J 4 bases, leaving 15 bases between the germline ends. Here the CDR3 reads CAGGLPRYNEQFF. CDR3 sequence (DNA): TGTGCCGGGGGACTCCCCCGATACAATGAGCAGTTCTTC.

The chain uses TRBV9 and TRBJ2-1; 9 nucleotides agree with TRBD2. V lost 4 bases and J lost 4; bases outside the gene matches: 6. The CDR3 loop spans 15 amino acids. The germline V gene encodes CDR1 SGDLS and CDR2 YYNGEE. The CDR3 region is CASSPRLAEYNEQFF. DNA of the CDR3: TGTGCCAGCAGCCCCCGACTAGCGGAATACAATGAGCAGTTCTTC.

This clone was detected only a few times. CDR3 amino acids: CASSYSDSSYEQYF. The CDR3 DNA reads TGTGCCAGCAGTTACTCGGACAGCTCCTACGAGCAGTACTTC. The V call is TRBV6-5, the J call TRBJ2-7; a possible D gene is TRBD1 (6 bases). CDR3 length: 14 amino acids. V lost 0 bases, J lost 0 bases, and 6 bases lay in between. Looked up from germline, CDR1 is MNHEY and CDR2 is SVGAGI.

This chain joins TRBV5-8 and TRBJ2-2, with 7 bases matching TRBD1. Germline lookup yields CDR1 SGHTS and CDR2 YDEGEE. The CDR3 has 14 residues. Germline trimming cut 4 bases from V and 4 bases from J; bases unmatched to any gene: 4. CDR3 residues: CASSRDRLTGELFF. CDR3 nucleotide sequence: TGTGCCAGCAGCCGGGACAGACTCACCGGGGAGCTGTTTTTT.

This CDR3 reads CASSFWFGGSGHEQFF. CDR3 bases: TGTGCCAGCAGCTTTTGGTTTGGCGGGAGCGGCCATGAGCAGTTCTTC. This chain links TRBV13 with TRBJ2-1, with 7 nucleotides matching TRBD2. Germline V lookup: CDR1 PRHDT, CDR2 FYEKMQ (reference sequence). CDR3 size: 16 residues. V was clipped by 3 bases and J by 8 bases; unmatched bases: 13.

This chain joins TRBV5-1 and TRBJ2-5; a weak D match, TRBD1 (6 bases). Germline V gene lookup returns CDR1 SGHRS and CDR2 YFSETQ. Trimming took off 0 bases at V and 4 bases at J, with 7 bases between the two ends. The CDR3 is 13 residues long. The CDR3 reads CASSLEGGETQYF. The CDR3 DNA reads TGCGCCAGCAGCTTGGAAGGGGGAGAGACCCAGTACTTC.

The chain couples TRBV2 to TRBJ2-5; no clear D. CDR3 length equals 12 residues. V was cut by 7 bases and J by 2 bases, with 8 bases left in between. Germline CDR1 is SNHLY and CDR2 is FYNNEI. CDR3 sequence reads: CASNRGQETQYF. The CDR3 bases are TGTGCCAGCAACCGCGGACAAGAGACCCAGTACTTC.

This rearrangement joins TRBV18 to TRBJ2-1; 13 nucleotides line up with TRBD2. There are 15 residues in the CDR3. V lost 3 bases to trimming and J lost 6 bases; unmatched junction nucleotides: 2. Germline loops: CDR1 KGHSH, CDR2 LQKENI. Written as DNA, the CDR3 is TGTGCCAGCTCACCGGGACTAGCGGGAACCAATGAGCAGTTCTTC. It is translated as CASSPGLAGTNEQFF.

A single count supports this clone. This sequence joins TRBV7-6 and TRBJ1-1; a possible D gene is TRBD1 (6 bases). The ends were cut back, 1 base at V and 5 bases at J, with 17 bases in the middle. The CDR3 length is 16 residues. The germline gives CDR1 SGHVS, CDR2 FNYEAQ. CDR3 sequence: CASSLGGLGHKTEAFF. In nucleotides, the CDR3 is TGTGCCAGCAGCTTAGGGGGGCTGGGACATAAAACTGAAGCTTTCTTT.

CDR3 region: CASSYPGLAGTDTQYF. The CDR3 region has the DNA TGTGCCAGCAGCTACCCGGGACTAGCAGGCACAGATACGCAGTATTTT. The chain is built from TRBV7-9 and TRBJ2-3, with TRBD2 identical over 9 bases. This CDR3 contains 16 residues. Losses at the gene ends were 4 bases for V and 1 base for J; bases not matched to a gene: 6. The germline CDR1 and CDR2 sequences are SEHNR and FQNEAQ (reference sequence).

V gene TRBV29-1 combines with J gene TRBJ1-2; 7 nucleotides line up with TRBD1. Germline lookup yields CDR1 SQVTM and CDR2 ANQGSEA. The trim removed 3 bases at V and 4 bases at J, leaving 2 bases unmatched. This CDR3 is built from 12 residues. The CDR3 loop is CSVEGQSYGYTF. The CDR3 DNA reads TGCAGCGTTGAGGGACAGAGCTATGGCTACACCTTC.

J is TRBJ1-3 and V is TRBV9; 7 bases match TRBD1. This CDR3 has 20 residues. V lost 0 bases, J lost 3 bases, and 18 bases stayed unmatched. Germline V gives CDR1 SGDLS, CDR2 YYNGEE. The CDR3 protein is CASSVGYLGAGGNGGNTIYF. The CDR3, as DNA: TGTGCCAGCAGCGTAGGTTATTTGGGTGCAGGGGGAAACGGTGGAAACACCATATATTTT.

V usage is TRBV7-9 and J usage is TRBJ2-2; D possibly corresponds to TRBD1 (6 bases). The CDR3 contains 14 residues. Trimming stripped 6 bases from V and 0 bases from J, with 8 bases between. Germline values: CDR1 SEHNR, CDR2 FQNEAQ (reference sequence). Here the CDR3 DNA reads TGTGCCAGCAGTCGGGACACGAACACCGGGGAGCTGTTTTTT. Protein: CASSRDTNTGELFF.

The V call is TRBV19, the J call TRBJ2-2, with 10 bases aligning to TRBD1. Germline assignment: CDR1 LNHDA and CDR2 SQIVND (reference sequence). This CDR3 contains 15 residues. The junction had 6 bases not matched to a gene; V was cut back by 7 bases and J by 4 bases. CDR3 DNA sequence: TGTGCCAGTACCCCGGACAGGGGGTTCACCGGGGAGCTGTTTTTT. This sequence encodes CASTPDRGFTGELFF.

The chain is built from TRBV4-1 and TRBJ2-6; the D gene is possibly TRBD1 (6 bases). Germline assignment: CDR1 MGHRA and CDR2 YSYEKL. V lost 6 bases and J 1 base, leaving 10 bases between the germline ends. The CDR3 sequence is 15 residues long. The CDR3, as DNA: TGCGCCAGCAGTCTCGGACAGTCTGGGGCCAACGTCCTGACTTTC. Translating it yields CASSLGQSGANVLTF.

This clone occurred once. V gene TRBV16 combines with J gene TRBJ2-5, with TRBD1 matching over 7 bases. TRBJ2-7 matches the DNA end more closely, so the J call is doubtful. The CDR3 has 14 residues. Germline loops: CDR1 KGHSY, CDR2 FQNENV. CDR3 region: CASSLRQGSYEQYF. The CDR3 region has the DNA TGTGCCAGCAGTTTAAGACAGGGCTCCTACGAGCAGTACTTC.